One TCR beta chain is described in this entry. The data originate from a study of T-cell memory formation after mild COVID-19. Germline CDR1 ENHRY, CDR2 SYGVKD. The V end lost 7 bases, the J end lost 2 bases, and 8 bases lay between the germline ends. The CDR3 contains 12 residues. In TCRdb, the 5' RACE reads were re-called with MiXCR into one record per CDR3 protein. There are about 400,000 distinct CDR3 sequences in the sample; 15% to 20% occur only once, and roughly 21% lies in the top ten. The clonotype comes from a man between 18 and 35 years old who had mild COVID-19 (a few samples of this study predate the infection). Cell type and time point are not known. The sequenced sample was PBMCs or a T cell subset sorted from them (not recorded which). The genes are TRBV10-3 and TRBJ2-5; tentative D call: TRBD1 (5 bases). The CDR3 DNA follows: TGTGCCATCAAGACAGTGCAAGAGACCCAGTACTTC. This gives the protein CAIKTVQETQYF.